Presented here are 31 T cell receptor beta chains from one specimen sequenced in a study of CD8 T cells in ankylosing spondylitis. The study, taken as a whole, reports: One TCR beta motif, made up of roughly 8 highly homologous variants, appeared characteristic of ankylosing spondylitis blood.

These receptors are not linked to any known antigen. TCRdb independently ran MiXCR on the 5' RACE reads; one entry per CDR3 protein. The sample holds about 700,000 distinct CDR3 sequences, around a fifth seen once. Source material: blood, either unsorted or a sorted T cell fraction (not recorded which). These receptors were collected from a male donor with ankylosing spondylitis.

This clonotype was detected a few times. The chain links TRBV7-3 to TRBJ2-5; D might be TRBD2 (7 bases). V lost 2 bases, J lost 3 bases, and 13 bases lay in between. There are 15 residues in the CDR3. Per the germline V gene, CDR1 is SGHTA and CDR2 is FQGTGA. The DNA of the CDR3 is TGTGCCAGCAGCTTAGGGGCGGGGGCAAAAGAGACCCAGTACTTC. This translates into CASSLGAGAKETQYF.

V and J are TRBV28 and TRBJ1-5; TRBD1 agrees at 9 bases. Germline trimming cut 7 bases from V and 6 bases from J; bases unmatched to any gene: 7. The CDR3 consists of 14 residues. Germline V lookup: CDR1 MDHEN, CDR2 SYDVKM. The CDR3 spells CASKGGQGGQPQHF. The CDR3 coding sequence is TGTGCCAGCAAAGGGGGACAGGGCGGTCAGCCCCAGCATTTT. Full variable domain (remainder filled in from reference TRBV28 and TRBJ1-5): DVKVTQSSRYLVKRTGEKVFLECVQDMDHENMFWYRQDPGLGLRLIYFSYDVKMKEKGDIPEGYSVSREKKERFSLILESASTNQTSMYLCASKGGQGGQPQHFGDGTRLSIL.

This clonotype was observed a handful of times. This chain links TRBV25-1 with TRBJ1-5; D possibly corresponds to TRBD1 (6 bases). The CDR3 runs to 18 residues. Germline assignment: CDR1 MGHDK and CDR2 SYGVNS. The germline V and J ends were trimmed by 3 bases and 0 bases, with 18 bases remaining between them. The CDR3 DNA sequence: TGTGCCAGCAGTGACCGCTCGGACAGTGGTAATAGCAATCAGCCCCAGCATTTT. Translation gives CASSDRSDSGNSNQPQHF. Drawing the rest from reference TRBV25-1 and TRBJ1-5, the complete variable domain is EADIYQTPRYLVIGTGKKITLECSQTMGHDKMYWYQQDPGMELHLIHYSYGVNSTEKGDLSSESTVSRIRTEHFPLTLESARPSHTSQYLCASSDRSDSGNSNQPQHFGDGTRLSIL.

The CDR3, as DNA: TGTGCCAGCAGCTCCTCTAGCGGGAAAAACAATGAGCAGTTCTTC. Its translation is CASSSSSGKNNEQFF. V and J are TRBV7-3 and TRBJ2-1, with 9 bases matching TRBD2. CDR1 is SGHTA and CDR2 is FQGTGA in the germline V gene. The CDR3 is 15 residues long. V shed 4 bases and J 5 bases; nucleotides not matched to a gene: 6.

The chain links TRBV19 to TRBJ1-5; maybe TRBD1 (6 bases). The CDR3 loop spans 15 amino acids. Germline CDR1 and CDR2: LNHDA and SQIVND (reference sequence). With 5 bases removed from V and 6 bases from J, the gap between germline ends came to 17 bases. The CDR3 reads CASSSWTGGGQPQHF. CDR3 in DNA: TGTGCCAGTAGTTCCTGGACGGGGGGCGGTCAGCCCCAGCATTTT.

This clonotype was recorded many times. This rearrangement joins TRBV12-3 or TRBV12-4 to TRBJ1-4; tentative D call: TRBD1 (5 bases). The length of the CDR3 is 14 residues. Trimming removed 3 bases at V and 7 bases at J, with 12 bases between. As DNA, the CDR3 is TGTGCCAGCAGTTTGAGGGACCTCCGTGAAAAACTGTTTTTT. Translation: CASSLRDLREKLFF.

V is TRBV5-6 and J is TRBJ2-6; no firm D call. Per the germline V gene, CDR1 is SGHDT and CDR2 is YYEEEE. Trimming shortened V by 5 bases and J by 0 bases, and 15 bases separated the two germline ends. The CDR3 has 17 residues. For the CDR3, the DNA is TGTGCCAGCAGACACCTAAGACCCTCCTCTGGGGCCAACGTCCTGACTTTC. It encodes CASRHLRPSSGANVLTF.

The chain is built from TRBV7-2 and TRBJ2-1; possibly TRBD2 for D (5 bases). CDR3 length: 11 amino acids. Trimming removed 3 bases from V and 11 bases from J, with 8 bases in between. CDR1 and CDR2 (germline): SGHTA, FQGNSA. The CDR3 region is CASSLASKQFF. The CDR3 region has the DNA TGTGCCAGCAGCTTGGCTAGCAAGCAGTTCTTC.

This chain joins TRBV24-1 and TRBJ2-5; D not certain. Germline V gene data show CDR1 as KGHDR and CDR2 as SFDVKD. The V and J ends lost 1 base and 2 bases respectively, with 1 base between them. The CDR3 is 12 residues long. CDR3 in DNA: TGTGCCACCAGTGATTTTCAAGAGACCCAGTACTTC. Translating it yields CATSDFQETQYF.

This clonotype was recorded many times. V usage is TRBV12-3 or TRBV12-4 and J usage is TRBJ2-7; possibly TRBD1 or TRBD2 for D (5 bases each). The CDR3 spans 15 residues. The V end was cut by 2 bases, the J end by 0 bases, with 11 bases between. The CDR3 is CASSLQGTGSYEQYF. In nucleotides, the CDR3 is TGTGCCAGCAGTTTACAAGGGACGGGCTCCTACGAGCAGTACTTC.

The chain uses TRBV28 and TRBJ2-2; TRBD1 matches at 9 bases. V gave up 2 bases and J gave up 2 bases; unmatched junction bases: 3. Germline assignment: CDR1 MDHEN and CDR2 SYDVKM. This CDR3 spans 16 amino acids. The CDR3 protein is CASSLVDRGNTGELFF. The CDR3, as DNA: TGTGCCAGCAGTTTAGTGGACAGGGGTAACACCGGGGAGCTGTTTTTT.

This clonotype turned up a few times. The CDR3 sequence is CASSPPGTTDYGYTF. CDR3 in DNA: TGTGCCAGCTCACCACCGGGGACAACGGACTATGGCTACACCTTC. The chain is built from TRBV18 and TRBJ1-2; maybe TRBD1 (6 bases). The CDR3 totals 15 residues. Germline V gives CDR1 KGHSH, CDR2 LQKENI. V lost 0 bases and J 3 bases, leaving 11 bases between the germline ends. The entire variable domain, with the rest obtained from reference TRBV18 and TRBJ1-2, is as follows: NAGVMQNPRHLVRRRGQEARLRCSPMKGHSHVYWYRQLPEEGLKFMVYLQKENIIDESGMPKERFSAEFPKEGPSILRIQQVVRGDSAAYFCASSPPGTTDYGYTFGSGTRLTVV.

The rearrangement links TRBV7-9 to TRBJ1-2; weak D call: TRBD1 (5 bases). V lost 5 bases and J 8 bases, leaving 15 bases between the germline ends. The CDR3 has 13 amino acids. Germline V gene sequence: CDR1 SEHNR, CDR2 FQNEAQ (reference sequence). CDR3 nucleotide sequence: TGTGCCAGCAGCCGGGACCCGTTAATAGGCTACACCTTC. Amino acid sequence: CASSRDPLIGYTF.

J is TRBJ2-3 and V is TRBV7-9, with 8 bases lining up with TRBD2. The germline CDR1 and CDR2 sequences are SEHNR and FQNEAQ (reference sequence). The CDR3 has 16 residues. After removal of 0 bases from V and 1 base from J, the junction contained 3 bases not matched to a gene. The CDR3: CASSLAQTSGTDTQYF. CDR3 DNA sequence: TGTGCCAGCAGCTTAGCACAGACTAGCGGCACAGATACGCAGTATTTT.

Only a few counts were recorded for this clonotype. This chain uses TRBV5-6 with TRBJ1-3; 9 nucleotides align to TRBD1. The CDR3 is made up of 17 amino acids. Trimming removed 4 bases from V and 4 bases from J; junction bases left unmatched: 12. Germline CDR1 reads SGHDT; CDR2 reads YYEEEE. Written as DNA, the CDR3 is TGTGCCAGCAGCCCCGCCGGACAGGGGTGGAAAGGAAACACCATATATTTT. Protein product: CASSPAGQGWKGNTIYF. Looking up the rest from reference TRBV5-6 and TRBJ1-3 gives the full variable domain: DAGVTQSPTHLIKTRGQQVTLRCSPKSGHDTVSWYQQALGQGPQFIFQYYEEEERQRGNFPDRFSGHQFPNYSSELNVNALLLGDSALYLCASSPAGQGWKGNTIYFGEGSWLTVV.

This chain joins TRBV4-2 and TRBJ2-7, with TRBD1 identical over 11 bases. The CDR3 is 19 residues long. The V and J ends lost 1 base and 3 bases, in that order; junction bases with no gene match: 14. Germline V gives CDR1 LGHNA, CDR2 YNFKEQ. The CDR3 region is CASSQARMGQGDGGYEQYF. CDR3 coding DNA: TGTGCCAGCAGCCAAGCTCGTATGGGACAGGGGGACGGAGGCTACGAGCAGTACTTC.

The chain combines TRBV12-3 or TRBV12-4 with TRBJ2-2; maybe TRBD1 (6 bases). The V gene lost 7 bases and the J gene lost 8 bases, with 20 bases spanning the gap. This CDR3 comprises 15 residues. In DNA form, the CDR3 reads TGTGCCAGCACCTTCTCCGACAGGTTAGCTGGGGAGCTGTTTTTT. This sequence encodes CASTFSDRLAGELFF.

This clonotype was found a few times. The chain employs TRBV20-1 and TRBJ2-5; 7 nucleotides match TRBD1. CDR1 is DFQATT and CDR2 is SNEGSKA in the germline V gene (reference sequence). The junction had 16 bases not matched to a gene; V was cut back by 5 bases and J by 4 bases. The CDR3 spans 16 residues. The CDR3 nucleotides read TGCAGTGCTCCAACCTCCGGGACAGTTAGTTCAGAGACCCAGTACTTC. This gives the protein CSAPTSGTVSSETQYF.

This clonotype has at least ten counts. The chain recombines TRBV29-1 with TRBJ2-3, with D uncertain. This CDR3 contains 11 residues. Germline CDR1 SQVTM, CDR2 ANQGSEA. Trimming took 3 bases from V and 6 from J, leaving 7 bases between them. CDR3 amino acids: CSVESRDTQYF. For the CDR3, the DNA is TGCAGCGTTGAGTCACGGGATACGCAGTATTTT.

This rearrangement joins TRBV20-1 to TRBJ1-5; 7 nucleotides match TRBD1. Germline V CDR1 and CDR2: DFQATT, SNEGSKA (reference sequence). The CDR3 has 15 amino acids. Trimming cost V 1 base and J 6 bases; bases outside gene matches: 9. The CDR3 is CSARVSGDRSQPQHF. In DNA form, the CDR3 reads TGCAGTGCTAGAGTATCTGGGGACAGAAGTCAGCCCCAGCATTTT.

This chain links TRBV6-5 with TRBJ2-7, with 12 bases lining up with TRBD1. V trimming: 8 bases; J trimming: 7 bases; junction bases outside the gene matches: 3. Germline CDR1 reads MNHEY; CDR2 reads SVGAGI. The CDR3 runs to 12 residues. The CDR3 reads CASRDRGLEQYF. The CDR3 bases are TGTGCCAGCCGGGACAGGGGGCTTGAGCAGTACTTC.

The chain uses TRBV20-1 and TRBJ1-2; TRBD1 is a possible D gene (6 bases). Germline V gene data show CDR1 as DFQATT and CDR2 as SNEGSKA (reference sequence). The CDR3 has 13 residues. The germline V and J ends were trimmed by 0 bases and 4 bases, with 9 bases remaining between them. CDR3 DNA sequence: TGCAGTGCTAGAGATCGACAGGCCTATGGCTACACCTTC. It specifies CSARDRQAYGYTF.

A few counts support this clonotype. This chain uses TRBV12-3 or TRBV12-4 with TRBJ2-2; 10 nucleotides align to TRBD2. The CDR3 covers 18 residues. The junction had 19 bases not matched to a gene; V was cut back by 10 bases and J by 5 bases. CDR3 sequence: CAIPKQVGLAGATGELFF. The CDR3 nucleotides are TGTGCCATCCCGAAGCAGGTGGGGCTAGCGGGAGCTACCGGGGAGCTGTTTTTT.

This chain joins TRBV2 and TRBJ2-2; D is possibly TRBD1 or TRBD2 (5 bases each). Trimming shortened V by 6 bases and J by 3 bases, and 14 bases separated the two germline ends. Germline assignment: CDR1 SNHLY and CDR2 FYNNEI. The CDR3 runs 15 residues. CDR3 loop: CASSLWGLDTGELFF. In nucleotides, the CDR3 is TGTGCCAGCAGCCTCTGGGGGTTGGACACCGGGGAGCTGTTTTTT.

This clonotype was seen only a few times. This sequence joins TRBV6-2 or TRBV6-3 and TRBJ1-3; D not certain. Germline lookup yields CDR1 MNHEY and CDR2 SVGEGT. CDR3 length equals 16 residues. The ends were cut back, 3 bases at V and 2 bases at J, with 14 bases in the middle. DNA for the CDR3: TGTGCCAGCAGTTATCAGACGAGAAGCCCTGGAAACACCATATATTTT. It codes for CASSYQTRSPGNTIYF.

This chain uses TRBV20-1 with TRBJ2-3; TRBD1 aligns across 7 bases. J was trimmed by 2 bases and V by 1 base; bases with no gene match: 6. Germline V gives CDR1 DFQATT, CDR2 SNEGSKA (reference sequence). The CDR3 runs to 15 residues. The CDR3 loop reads CSARAGTADTDTQYF. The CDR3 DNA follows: TGCAGTGCTAGAGCGGGGACAGCAGACACAGATACGCAGTATTTT.

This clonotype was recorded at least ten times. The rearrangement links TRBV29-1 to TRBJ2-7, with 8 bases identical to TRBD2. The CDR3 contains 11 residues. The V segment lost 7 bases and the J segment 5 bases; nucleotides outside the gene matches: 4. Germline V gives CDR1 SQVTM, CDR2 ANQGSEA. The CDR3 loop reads CSGTSSDEQYF. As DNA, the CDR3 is TGCAGCGGGACTAGCAGCGACGAGCAGTACTTC.

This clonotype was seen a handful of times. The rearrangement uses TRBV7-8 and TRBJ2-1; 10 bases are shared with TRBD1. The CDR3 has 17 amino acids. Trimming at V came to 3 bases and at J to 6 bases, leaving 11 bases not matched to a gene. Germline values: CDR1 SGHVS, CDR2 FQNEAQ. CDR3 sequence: CASSLGQGYPRRNEQFF. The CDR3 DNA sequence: TGTGCCAGCAGCTTGGGACAGGGGTACCCTAGGCGCAATGAGCAGTTCTTC.

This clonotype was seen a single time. CDR3 in DNA: TGCAGTGCTAGGGGGGGTCCGTGGGAGACCCAGTACTTC. This encodes CSARGGPWETQYF. The V call is TRBV20-1, the J call TRBJ2-5, with D perhaps matching TRBD2 (6 bases). Trimming took 3 bases from V and 5 from J, leaving 13 bases between them. The CDR3 extends over 13 amino acids. Germline V CDR1 and CDR2: DFQATT, SNEGSKA (reference sequence).

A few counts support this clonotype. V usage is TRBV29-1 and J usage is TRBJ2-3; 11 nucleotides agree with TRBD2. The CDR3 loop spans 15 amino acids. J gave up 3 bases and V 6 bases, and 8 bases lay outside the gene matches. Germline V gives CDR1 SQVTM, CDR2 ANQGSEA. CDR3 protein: CSVLGTSGLTDTQYF. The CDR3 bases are TGCAGCGTCCTGGGGACTAGCGGTCTTACAGATACGCAGTATTTT.

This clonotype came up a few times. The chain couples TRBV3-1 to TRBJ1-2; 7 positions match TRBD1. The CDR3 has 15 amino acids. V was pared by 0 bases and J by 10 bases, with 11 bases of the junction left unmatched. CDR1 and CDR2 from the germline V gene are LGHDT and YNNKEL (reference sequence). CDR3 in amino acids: CASSQDAGQPWDYTF. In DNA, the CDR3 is TGTGCCAGCAGCCAAGATGCGGGACAGCCATGGGACTACACCTTC.